This TCR beta chain was documented in a study of blood T cell repertoires in COVID-19 (dated by TCRdb to the early 2020s). Study-wide context: Samples covering the acute and convalescent phases of COVID-19 were provided by collaborators in the United States, Italy and Spain. Deeply sampled blood TCRbeta repertoires from subjects exposed to, actively infected with, or recovered from COVID-19 were included in the dataset. Samples were obtained from the ongoing ImmuneRACE study (first 160 participants) and from 1,000 to 1,500 subjects provided by 6 global collaborators. The sample metadata nearly always contained a de-identified subject ID, COVID-19 status, age in years and sex. Where HLA class I and class II types were available, the types were taken from metadata supplied by the sample provider, not from assay-based typing. The repertoires were released in a freely available public database intended as a resource for research on the immune response to SARS-CoV-2. The prospective study material was composed of cDNA or gDNA derived from T cells, B-cell-depleted T cells, or PBMCs.

The CDR3 holds 16 amino acids from the cysteine to the phenylalanine. Only the CDR3 DNA stays, 48 bases, in frame from base 1. The germline V gene yields SGHVS for CDR1 and FNYEAQ for CDR2. The junction shows trimming of 2 bases on V and 6 bases on J, and the gene matches do not reach 9 bases of it. In the prospective study, participants were roughly 18 to 95 years old, resided in under 30 geographic areas of the United States, and were enrolled through a virtual design. Cohort assignment in the prospective study relied on participant-reported clinical history from a screening survey and a study questionnaire. Exposed participants were defined as having been in contact with someone with a PCR-confirmed or clinician-diagnosed COVID-19 case within 2 weeks of study entry. In the prospective study, whole blood, serum and a nasopharyngeal or oropharyngeal swab were collected from each participant by mobile phlebotomists. Additional blood draws and questionnaires over an approximately two-month period could optionally be provided by prospective study participants. Before DNA extraction, prospective study blood samples were shipped either frozen or at room temperature.

Points the paper makes about the study in general: The quantity of clinical and demographic metadata differed by source and by participant and was supplied without curation.

TCRbeta CDR3 regions were amplified from genomic DNA using the immunoSEQ Assay, a bias-controlled multiplex PCR. The paper's processing steps were these. Within the assay, amplification of reference gene primers was used to estimate how many nucleated cells each sample contained. To quantify the absolute abundance of each unique TCRbeta CDR3 rearrangement, sequence reads were collapsed and filtered. Productive Simpson clonality was computed per sample as the square root of Simpson's diversity index over productive rearrangements. Imported from immuneACCESS, the table was reduced by TCRdb to in-frame sequences with V and J called. These copies leave out some clones; in studies compared against another copy, an unresolved V gene accounts for under half, and the cause of the remainder is not known. Clone size and V and J calls were adopted from that table, with D and trimming inferred from the DNA. The table for this sample lists 200,000 to 250,000 clones; over 80% of them were counted only once. The ten largest make up 3% to 4% of the sample.

On this clone itself: No antigen is known for it. No quality values exist for individual bases; no much larger clone is one base distant.

This receptor was identified in a woman in her thirties who had been exposed to COVID-19. The sequencing input was PBMCs or T cells enriched from blood (not recorded which). The rearrangement joined TRBV7-6 to TRBJ1-4; 7 central bases correspond to TRBD1. The base sequence is TGTGCCAGCAGCTTATTAGACAGGGAAGTAGATGAAAAACTGTTTTTT. Translated, this is CASSLLDREVDEKLFF.